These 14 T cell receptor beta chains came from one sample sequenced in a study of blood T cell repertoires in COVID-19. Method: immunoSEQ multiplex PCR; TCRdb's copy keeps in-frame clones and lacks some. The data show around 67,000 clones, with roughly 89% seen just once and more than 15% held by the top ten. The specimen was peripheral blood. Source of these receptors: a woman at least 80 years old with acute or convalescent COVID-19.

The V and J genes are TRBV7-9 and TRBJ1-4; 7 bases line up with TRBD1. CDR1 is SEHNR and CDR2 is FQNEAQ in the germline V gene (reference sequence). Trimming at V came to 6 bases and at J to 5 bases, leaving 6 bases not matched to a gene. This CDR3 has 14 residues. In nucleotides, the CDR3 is TGTGCCAGCAGTCGACAGGGAGGAAATGAAAAACTGTTTTTT. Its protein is CASSRQGGNEKLFF.

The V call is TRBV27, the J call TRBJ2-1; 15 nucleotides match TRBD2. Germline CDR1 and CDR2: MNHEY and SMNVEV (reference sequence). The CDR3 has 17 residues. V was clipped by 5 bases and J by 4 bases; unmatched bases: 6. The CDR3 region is CASSPGLAGGSYNEQFF. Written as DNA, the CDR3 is TGTGCCAGCAGTCCGGGACTAGCGGGGGGTAGTTACAATGAGCAGTTCTTC.

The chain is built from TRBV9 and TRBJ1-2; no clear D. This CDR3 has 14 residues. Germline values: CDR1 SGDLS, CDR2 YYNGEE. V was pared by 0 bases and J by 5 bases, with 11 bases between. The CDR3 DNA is TGTGCCAGCAGCGTAGCCGATAGTCGGTATGGCTACACCTTC. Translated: CASSVADSRYGYTF.

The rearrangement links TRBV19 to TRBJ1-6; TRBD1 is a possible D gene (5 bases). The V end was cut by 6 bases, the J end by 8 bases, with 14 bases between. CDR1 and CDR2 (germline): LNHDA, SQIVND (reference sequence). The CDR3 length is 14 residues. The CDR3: CASSWGRDYSPLHF. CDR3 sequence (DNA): TGTGCCAGTAGCTGGGGCAGGGATTATTCACCCCTCCACTTT.

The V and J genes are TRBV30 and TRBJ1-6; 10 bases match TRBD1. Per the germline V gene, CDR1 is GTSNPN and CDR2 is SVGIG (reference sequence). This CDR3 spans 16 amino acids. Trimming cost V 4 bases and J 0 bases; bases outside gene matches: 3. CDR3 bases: TGTGCCTGGACCGGGACAGGGGTCTCCTATAATTCACCCCTCCACTTT. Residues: CAWTGTGVSYNSPLHF.

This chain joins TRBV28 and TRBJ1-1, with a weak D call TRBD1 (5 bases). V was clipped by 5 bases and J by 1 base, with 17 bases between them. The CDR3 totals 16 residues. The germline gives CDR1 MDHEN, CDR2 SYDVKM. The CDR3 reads CASSGRPGVTNTEAFF. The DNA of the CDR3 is TGTGCCAGCAGTGGTCGACCGGGGGTGACGAACACTGAAGCTTTCTTT.

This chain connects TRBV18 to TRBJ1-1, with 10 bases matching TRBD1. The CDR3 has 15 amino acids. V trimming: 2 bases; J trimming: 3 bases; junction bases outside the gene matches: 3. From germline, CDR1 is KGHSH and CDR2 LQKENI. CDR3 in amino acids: CASSPGTGVDTEAFF. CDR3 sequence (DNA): TGTGCCAGCTCACCAGGGACAGGGGTGGACACTGAAGCTTTCTTT. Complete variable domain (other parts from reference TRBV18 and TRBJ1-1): NAGVMQNPRHLVRRRGQEARLRCSPMKGHSHVYWYRQLPEEGLKFMVYLQKENIIDESGMPKERFSAEFPKEGPSILRIQQVVRGDSAAYFCASSPGTGVDTEAFFGQGTRLTVV.

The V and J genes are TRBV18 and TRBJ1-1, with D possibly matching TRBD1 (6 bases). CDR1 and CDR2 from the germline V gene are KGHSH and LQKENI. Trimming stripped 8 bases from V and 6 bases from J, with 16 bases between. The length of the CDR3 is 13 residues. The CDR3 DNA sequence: TGTGCCAGCGGATCGGGGGGGGCGGCTGAAGCTTTCTTT. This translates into CASGSGGAAEAFF. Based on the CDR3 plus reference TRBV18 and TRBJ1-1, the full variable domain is NAGVMQNPRHLVRRRGQEARLRCSPMKGHSHVYWYRQLPEEGLKFMVYLQKENIIDESGMPKERFSAEFPKEGPSILRIQQVVRGDSAAYFCASGSGGAAEAFFGQGTRLTVV.

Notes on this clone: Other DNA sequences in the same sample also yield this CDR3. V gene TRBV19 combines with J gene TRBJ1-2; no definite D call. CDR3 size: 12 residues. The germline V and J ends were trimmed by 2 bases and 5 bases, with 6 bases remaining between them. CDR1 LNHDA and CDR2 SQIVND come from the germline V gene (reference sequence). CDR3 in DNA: TGTGCCAGTAGTATATCAGTTTATGGCTACACCTTC. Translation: CASSISVYGYTF.

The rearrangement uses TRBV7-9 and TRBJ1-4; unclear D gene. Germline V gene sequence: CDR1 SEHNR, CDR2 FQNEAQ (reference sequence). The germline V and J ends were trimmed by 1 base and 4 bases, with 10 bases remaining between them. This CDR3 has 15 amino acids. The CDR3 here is CASSLGSGFNEKLFF. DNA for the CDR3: TGTGCCAGCAGCTTAGGGTCCGGTTTTAATGAAAAACTGTTTTTT.

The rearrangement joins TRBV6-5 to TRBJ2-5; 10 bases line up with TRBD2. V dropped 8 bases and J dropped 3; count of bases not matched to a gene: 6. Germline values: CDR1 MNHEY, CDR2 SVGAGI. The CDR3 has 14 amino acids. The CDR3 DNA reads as TGTGCCAGCGAAAGCGGGGGGGCCGAAGAGACCCAGTACTTC. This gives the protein CASESGGAEETQYF.

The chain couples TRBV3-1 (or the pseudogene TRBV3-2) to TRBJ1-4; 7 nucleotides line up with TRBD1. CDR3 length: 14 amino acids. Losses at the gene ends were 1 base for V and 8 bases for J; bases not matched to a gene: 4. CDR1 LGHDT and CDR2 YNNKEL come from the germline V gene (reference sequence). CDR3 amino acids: CASSQGGGEEKLFF. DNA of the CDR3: TGTGCCAGCAGCCAAGGAGGGGGCGAGGAAAAACTGTTTTTT.

CDR3 coding DNA: TGTGCCAGTAGTATAGTCGGACAGAACACTGAAGCTTTCTTT. The encoded protein is CASSIVGQNTEAFF. The chain uses TRBV19 and TRBJ1-1; D is possibly TRBD1 (5 bases). Trimming removed 1 base at V and 1 base at J, with 7 bases between. This CDR3 contains 14 residues. Germline lookup yields CDR1 LNHDA and CDR2 SQIVND (reference sequence).

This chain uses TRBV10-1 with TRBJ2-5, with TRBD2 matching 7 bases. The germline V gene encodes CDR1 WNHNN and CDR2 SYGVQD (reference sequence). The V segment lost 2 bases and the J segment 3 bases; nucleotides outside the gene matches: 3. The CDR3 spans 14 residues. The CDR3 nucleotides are TGCGCCAGCAGTGAGCGGCTAGCGGAAGAGACCCAGTACTTC. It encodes CASSERLAEETQYF.